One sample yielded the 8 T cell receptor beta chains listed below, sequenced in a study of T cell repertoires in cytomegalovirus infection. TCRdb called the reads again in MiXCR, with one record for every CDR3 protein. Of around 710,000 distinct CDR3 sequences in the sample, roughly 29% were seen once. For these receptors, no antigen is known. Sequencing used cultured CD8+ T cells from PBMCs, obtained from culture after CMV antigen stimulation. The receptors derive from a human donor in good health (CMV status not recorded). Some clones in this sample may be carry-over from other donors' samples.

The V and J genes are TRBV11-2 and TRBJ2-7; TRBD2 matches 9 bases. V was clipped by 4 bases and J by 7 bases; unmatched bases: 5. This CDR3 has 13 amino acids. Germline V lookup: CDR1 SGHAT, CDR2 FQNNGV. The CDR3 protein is CASSWGLAQEQYV. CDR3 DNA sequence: TGTGCCAGCAGCTGGGGACTAGCACAAGAGCAGTACGTC.

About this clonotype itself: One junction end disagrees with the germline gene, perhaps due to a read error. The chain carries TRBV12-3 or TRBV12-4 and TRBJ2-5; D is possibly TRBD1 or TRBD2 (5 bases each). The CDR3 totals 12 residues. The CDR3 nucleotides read TGTGCCAGCAGTGGGGACGGAGAGCCCCAGTACTTC. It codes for CASSGDGEPQYF.

CDR3 DNA: TGTGCCAGCCTTCGACCGACTGAGGGAGGGGCCTCTCAAGAGACCCAGTACTTC. Its translation: CASLRPTEGGASQETQYF. This chain links TRBV2 with TRBJ2-5; TRBD2 aligns across 7 bases. V gave up 8 bases and J gave up 2 bases; unmatched junction bases: 20. Germline V lookup: CDR1 SNHLY, CDR2 FYNNEI. The CDR3 has 18 amino acids.

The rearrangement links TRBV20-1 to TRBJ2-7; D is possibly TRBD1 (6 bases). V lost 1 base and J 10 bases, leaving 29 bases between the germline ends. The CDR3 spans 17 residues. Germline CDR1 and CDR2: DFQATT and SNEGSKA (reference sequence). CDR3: CSARVPGHGYRRRGQYV. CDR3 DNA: TGCAGTGCTAGAGTCCCGGGACACGGATATCGTCGACGTGGACAGTACGTC.

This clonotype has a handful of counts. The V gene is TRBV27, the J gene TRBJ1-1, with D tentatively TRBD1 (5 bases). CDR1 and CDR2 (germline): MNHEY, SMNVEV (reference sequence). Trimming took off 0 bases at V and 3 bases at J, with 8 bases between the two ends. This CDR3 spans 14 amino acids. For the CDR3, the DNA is TGTGCCAGCAGTTTATCTGGGGCTTACACTGAAGCTTTCTTT. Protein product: CASSLSGAYTEAFF.

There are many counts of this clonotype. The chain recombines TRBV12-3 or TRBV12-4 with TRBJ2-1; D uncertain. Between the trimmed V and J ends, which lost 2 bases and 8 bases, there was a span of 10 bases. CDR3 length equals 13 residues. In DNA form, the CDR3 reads TGTGCCAGCAGTTTAATGGGTGGGGATGAGCAGTTCTTC. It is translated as CASSLMGGDEQFF.

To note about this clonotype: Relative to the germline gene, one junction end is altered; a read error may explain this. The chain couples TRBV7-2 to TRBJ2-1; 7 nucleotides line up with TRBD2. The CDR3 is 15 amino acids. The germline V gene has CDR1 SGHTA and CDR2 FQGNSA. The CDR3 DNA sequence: TGTGCCAGCAGCTTTTGGGGGGGGACCTACAATGTGCAGTTCTTC. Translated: CASSFWGGTYNVQFF.

The CDR3 region has the DNA TGCAGCGTCCTCGGACAAGATGGCTACACCTTC. The encoded protein is CSVLGQDGYTF. V usage is TRBV29-1 and J usage is TRBJ1-2; a possible D gene is TRBD1 (5 bases). CDR3 length: 11 residues. Trimming removed 6 bases at V and 6 bases at J, with 11 bases between. The germline gives CDR1 SQVTM, CDR2 ANQGSEA.